Described below is a single TCR beta chain sequence and its context. The protocol was immunoSEQ multiplex PCR, while the TCRdb copy is restricted to in-frame clones and leaves out a portion. The data show about 130,000 clones, roughly 95% seen once. The sample belongs to a study of T cell changes during pregnancy in multiple sclerosis. This CDR3 comprises 13 residues. The V gene's germline CDR1 is MDHEN and CDR2 SYDVKM. V gave up 2 bases and J gave up 12 bases, with 16 bases separating them. This sequence was found in a female donor with multiple sclerosis, enrolled in a pregnancy study. This rearrangement joins TRBV28 to TRBJ1-1, with D maybe TRBD1 (5 bases). The sequences come from peripheral blood, collected after pregnancy. Here the CDR3 reads CASSLPGDLETFF. As DNA, the CDR3 is TGTGCCAGCAGTTTACCGGGGGACCTAGAAACTTTCTTT.